This is a list of T cell receptor beta chains from one sample in a study of cytomegalovirus exposure and HLA in healthy donors. The repertoire was sequenced with immunoSEQ multiplex PCR; TCRdb's copy has only in-frame clones and lacks some. The sample shows 100,000 to 140,000 clones, approximately 80% of them seen only once. The sample taken for sequencing was PBMCs. These receptors were collected from a male donor in good health and CMV-seronegative. Both conserved end residues are part of each CDR3. The D gene is left open where the match is weak. Clone size appears in some rows only: once, few, many, or a class for an expanded clone.

length: 17; size: -; V: TRBV19; D: -; J: TRBJ1-5; DNA: TGTGCCAGTCGGGACAACGAGATCTATAATAGCAATCAGCCCCAGCATTTT; CDR3: CASRDNEIYNSNQPQHF
length: 16; size: -; V: TRBV25-1; D: -; J: TRBJ2-7; DNA: TGTGCCAGCAGTGAAGCCGGCAGCTGGACTGTCGACGAGCAGTACTTC; CDR3: CASSEAGSWTVDEQYF
length: 18; size: once; V: TRBV13; D: TRBD2; J: TRBJ2-1; DNA: TGTGCCAGCAGCTTGGTGCAGGGACTAGCGGGGATCTACAATGAGCAGTTCTTC; CDR3: CASSLVQGLAGIYNEQFF
length: 12; size: few; V: TRBV28; D: -; J: TRBJ1-1; DNA: TGTGCCAGCAGTTTATTGACAGATGAAGCTTTCTTT; CDR3: CASSLLTDEAFF
length: 15; size: -; V: TRBV9; D: TRBD1; J: TRBJ1-2; DNA: TGTGCCAGCAGCGTCGGGACAGGGGGTCACTATGGCTACACCTTC; CDR3: CASSVGTGGHYGYTF
length: 14; size: -; V: TRBV7-2; D: TRBD1; J: TRBJ2-5; DNA: TGTGCCAGCAGCCGTGACAGGGTGGTAGGGACCCAGTACTTC; CDR3: CASSRDRVVGTQYF
length: 13; size: once; V: TRBV5-1; D: TRBD1; J: TRBJ1-1; DNA: TGCGCCAGCAGCCGGACAGGGGAAACTGAAGCTTTCTTT; CDR3: CASSRTGETEAFF
length: 13; size: -; V: TRBV28; D: TRBD2; J: TRBJ2-1; DNA: TGTGCCAGCAGACCGACTAGCCACGGTGAGCAGTTCTTC; CDR3: CASRPTSHGEQFF
length: 11; size: -; V: TRBV28; D: -; J: TRBJ2-2; DNA: TGTGCCAGCTCCTACACCGGGGAGCTGTTTTTT; CDR3: CASSYTGELFF
length: 15; size: -; V: TRBV28; D: TRBD1; J: TRBJ1-2; DNA: TGTGCCAGCAGTTTATGGGCCGGGACAGGGATCGGCTACACCTTC; CDR3: CASSLWAGTGIGYTF
length: 13; size: -; V: TRBV5-4; D: TRBD1; J: TRBJ2-7; DNA: TGTGCCAGCAGCCCGGGACAGCTCTACGAGCAGTACTTC; CDR3: CASSPGQLYEQYF